These 29 T cell receptor beta chains share one sample of origin, sequenced in a study of T cells in localized non-small cell lung cancer. Method: immunoSEQ multiplex PCR; TCRdb's copy keeps in-frame clones and lacks some. This sample has about 83,000 clones, with approximately 80% found just once. This material consisted of peripheral blood, taken before any cancer treatment. The receptors here all came from a female donor aged 60 or older with stage I lung adenocarcinoma.

The chain combines TRBV19 with TRBJ1-1; 7 bases agree with TRBD1. The CDR3 loop spans 15 amino acids. Germline assignment: CDR1 LNHDA and CDR2 SQIVND (reference sequence). J lost 2 bases, V lost 7 bases, and 10 bases had no gene match. The CDR3 spells CASKVGGPANTEAFF. The CDR3 DNA follows: TGTGCCAGTAAGGTAGGGGGCCCCGCAAACACTGAAGCTTTCTTT.

V is TRBV5-1 and J is TRBJ1-1, with D tentatively TRBD1 (5 bases). The germline V and J ends were trimmed by 1 base and 1 base, with 8 bases remaining between them. Germline V gene data show CDR1 as SGHRS and CDR2 as YFSETQ. There are 14 residues in the CDR3. CDR3 loop: CASSLNTGNTEAFF. The CDR3 nucleotides read TGCGCCAGCAGCTTGAATACAGGGAACACTGAAGCTTTCTTT.

The rearrangement links TRBV18 to TRBJ2-3; D remains unclear. The V gene's germline CDR1 is KGHSH and CDR2 LQKENI. There are 14 residues in the CDR3. V was clipped by 3 bases and J by 0 bases, with 7 bases between them. The CDR3 DNA reads as TGTGCCAGCTCACCGTCGTCCAGCACAGATACGCAGTATTTT. As protein: CASSPSSSTDTQYF. Together with reference TRBV18 and TRBJ2-3, the CDR3 gives the full variable domain: NAGVMQNPRHLVRRRGQEARLRCSPMKGHSHVYWYRQLPEEGLKFMVYLQKENIIDESGMPKERFSAEFPKEGPSILRIQQVVRGDSAAYFCASSPSSSTDTQYFGPGTRLTVL.

The V call is TRBV29-1, the J call TRBJ2-7; a possible D gene is TRBD2 (5 bases). Germline V gene lookup returns CDR1 SQVTM and CDR2 ANQGSEA. The CDR3 contains 10 residues. V lost 7 bases to trimming and J lost 3 bases, with 7 bases between them. The CDR3 nucleotides are TGCAGCGCCGGGGACTACGAGCAGTACTTC. Protein sequence: CSAGDYEQYF.

The chain recombines TRBV7-9 with TRBJ1-2; 7 bases fit TRBD1. J gave up 4 bases and V 4 bases, and 3 bases lay outside the gene matches. The CDR3 has 13 amino acids. Germline-derived CDR1 and CDR2 are SEHNR and FQNEAQ (reference sequence). The CDR3: CASSSGQLYGYTF. The CDR3 DNA follows: TGTGCCAGCAGCTCGGGACAGCTCTATGGCTACACCTTC.

This chain connects TRBV7-2 to TRBJ2-3; D might be TRBD1 (5 bases). Germline-derived CDR1 and CDR2 are SGHTA and FQGNSA. Trimming removed 1 base from V and 6 bases from J, with 14 bases in between. CDR3 length equals 15 residues. The CDR3 reads CASSLVVKGSDTQYF. In nucleotides, the CDR3 is TGTGCCAGCAGCTTAGTAGTAAAGGGGTCGGATACGCAGTATTTT.

The rearrangement links TRBV28 to TRBJ1-1, with D possibly being TRBD1 (5 bases). The CDR3 totals 14 residues. In germline, CDR1 is MDHEN, CDR2 SYDVKM. Trimming shortened V by 0 bases and J by 4 bases, and 9 bases separated the two germline ends. CDR3 region: CASSLWGGTTEAFF. The CDR3 DNA reads as TGTGCCAGCAGTTTATGGGGGGGGACCACTGAAGCTTTCTTT.

This clone was seen once. This chain uses TRBV11-2 with TRBJ2-7; TRBD2 is a possible D gene (6 bases). The CDR3 contains 13 residues. Trimming left V 5 bases short and J 3 bases short, with 11 bases between. Germline loops: CDR1 SGHAT, CDR2 FQNNGV. In DNA form, the CDR3 reads TGTGCCAGCAGCGCCCGGACTAACTACGAGCAGTACTTC. It yields the protein CASSARTNYEQYF.

The chain has TRBV7-2 and TRBJ2-1; D is perhaps TRBD1 or TRBD2 (5 bases each). Trimming took 2 bases from V and 6 from J, leaving 26 bases between them. Germline V gives CDR1 SGHTA, CDR2 FQGNSA. This CDR3 is built from 19 residues. The chain's CDR3 is CASSLIKFQGSAGPNEQFF. The CDR3 DNA is TGTGCCAGCAGCTTAATAAAGTTCCAGGGTAGCGCCGGACCCAATGAGCAGTTCTTC.

In DNA, the CDR3 is TGTGCCAGCAGTCGGACAGGGGCTTACTCTGGAAACACCATATATTTT. Its protein product is CASSRTGAYSGNTIYF. The chain has TRBV2 and TRBJ1-3; TRBD1 matches 9 bases. V lost 5 bases to trimming and J lost 0 bases; unmatched junction nucleotides: 5. Germline CDR1 reads SNHLY; CDR2 reads FYNNEI. The CDR3 sequence is 16 residues long.

The rearrangement uses TRBV19 and TRBJ2-5; D unresolved. V lost 0 bases and J 2 bases, leaving 7 bases between the germline ends. There are 14 residues in the CDR3. In germline, CDR1 is LNHDA, CDR2 SQIVND (reference sequence). The CDR3 sequence: CASSIDRSQETQYF. CDR3 nucleotide sequence: TGTGCCAGTAGTATAGACAGGAGTCAAGAGACCCAGTACTTC.

The chain joins TRBV7-2 to TRBJ1-1; unclear D gene. Germline lookup yields CDR1 SGHTA and CDR2 FQGNSA. The length of the CDR3 is 14 residues. V dropped 0 bases and J dropped 0 bases, with 5 bases sitting between them. The CDR3 region is CASSLAQMNTEAFF. The CDR3 nucleotides read TGTGCCAGCAGCTTAGCCCAGATGAACACTGAAGCTTTCTTT.

The table lists this clone with many counts. Germline is not matched at one junction end, which may reflect a read error. This chain connects TRBV7-7 to TRBJ2-5; 7 positions match TRBD1. This CDR3 has 15 amino acids. CDR1 SSHAT and CDR2 FNYEAQ come from the germline V gene (reference sequence). The CDR3 reads CASSLTTGQQETQYF. CDR3 sequence (DNA): TGTGCTAGCAGCCTTACGACGGGACAGCAAGAGACCCAGTACTTC.

The table lists this clone with a few counts. The rearrangement joins TRBV5-1 to TRBJ2-7, with TRBD2 matching 13 bases. Germline-derived CDR1 and CDR2 are SGHRS and YFSETQ. The CDR3 loop spans 15 amino acids. The junction had 6 bases not matched to a gene; V was cut back by 3 bases and J by 6 bases. The CDR3 here is CASSWTSGSGSEQYF. CDR3 nucleotide sequence: TGCGCCAGCAGCTGGACTAGCGGGAGCGGATCCGAGCAGTACTTC. Full variable domain (remainder filled in from reference TRBV5-1 and TRBJ2-7): KAGVTQTPRYLIKTRGQQVTLSCSPISGHRSVSWYQQTPGQGLQFLFEYFSETQRNKGNFPGRFSGRQFSNSRSEMNVSTLELGDSALYLCASSWTSGSGSEQYFGPGTRLTVT.

The chain is built from TRBV5-4 and TRBJ2-1, with 10 bases aligning to TRBD2. The CDR3 is 15 residues long. Trimming at V came to 5 bases and at J to 2 bases, leaving 4 bases not matched to a gene. The germline CDR1 and CDR2 sequences are SGHNT and YYREEE (reference sequence). The CDR3, as DNA: TGTGCCAGCAGTTCTAGCGGGAGTGCCTACAATGAGCAGTTCTTC. It specifies CASSSSGSAYNEQFF.

This clone came up once. This sequence joins TRBV9 and TRBJ2-1; maybe TRBD2 (5 bases). CDR3 length: 15 residues. Between the trimmed V and J ends, which lost 3 bases and 5 bases, there was a span of 15 bases. Germline V gene lookup returns CDR1 SGDLS and CDR2 YYNGEE. The CDR3 region is CASSERMDLNNEQFF. The CDR3 nucleotides read TGTGCCAGCAGCGAGAGAATGGACTTGAACAATGAGCAGTTCTTC.

The J gene is TRBJ2-7, the V gene TRBV27, with TRBD1 matching 9 bases. This CDR3 region has 14 residues. Germline CDR1 is MNHEY and CDR2 is SMNVEV (reference sequence). V lost 2 bases, J lost 5 bases, and 4 bases stayed unmatched. CDR3 nucleotides: TGTGCCAGCAGTTTAGGACAGGGGACTAACGAGCAGTACTTC. As protein: CASSLGQGTNEQYF.

This rearrangement joins TRBV6-5 to TRBJ2-2; D not resolved. In germline, CDR1 is MNHEY, CDR2 SVGAGI. The CDR3 runs 10 residues. The V end was cut by 11 bases, the J end by 5 bases, with 6 bases between. CDR3 region: CAVGTGELFF. In DNA, the CDR3 is TGTGCCGTGGGGACCGGGGAGCTGTTTTTT.

The chain is built from TRBV6-5 and TRBJ2-1; unclear D gene. The germline CDR1 and CDR2 sequences are MNHEY and SVGAGI. V lost 5 bases and J 4 bases, leaving 9 bases between the germline ends. The CDR3 length is 13 residues. CDR3 in amino acids: CASSEGYYNEQFF. CDR3 in DNA: TGTGCCAGCAGTGAAGGGTATTACAATGAGCAGTTCTTC.

The genes are TRBV4-2 and TRBJ1-2; 8 bases agree with TRBD1. Germline CDR1 reads LGHNA; CDR2 reads YNFKEQ. V shed 4 bases and J 1 base; nucleotides not matched to a gene: 5. This CDR3 spans 15 amino acids. Here the CDR3 reads CASSPLTGVNYGYTF. CDR3 in DNA: TGTGCCAGCAGCCCCCTGACAGGGGTTAACTATGGCTACACCTTC.

This sequence joins TRBV5-4 and TRBJ1-6; no firm D call. Germline assignment: CDR1 SGHNT and CDR2 YYREEE (reference sequence). The CDR3 is 13 amino acids. The V end lost 4 bases, the J end lost 6 bases, and 8 bases lay between the germline ends. For the CDR3, the DNA is TGTGCCAGCAGCCCAACGCGTAATTCACCCCTCCACTTT. Protein sequence: CASSPTRNSPLHF.

This sequence joins TRBV11-3 and TRBJ2-2, with D unresolved. V was pared by 5 bases and J by 4 bases, with 8 bases between. Germline loops: CDR1 SGHNT, CDR2 YENEEA. CDR3 size: 13 residues. For the CDR3, the DNA is TGTGCCAGCAGCCCATATACCACCGGGGAGCTGTTTTTT. Translation gives CASSPYTTGELFF.

The V and J genes are TRBV7-9 and TRBJ2-3; TRBD2 matches 8 bases. The CDR3 totals 16 residues. The V segment lost 1 base and the J segment 5 bases; nucleotides outside the gene matches: 8. Germline CDR1 SEHNR, CDR2 FQNEAQ (reference sequence). Here the CDR3 DNA reads TGTGCCAGCAGCTTAGGTTCGGGAGGGCCAGGAGATACGCAGTATTTT. Protein: CASSLGSGGPGDTQYF.

The V and J genes are TRBV21-1 and TRBJ1-2; the table's D gene call, TRBD1, was not cross checked with the DNA. TRBV21-1 has pseudogene status. The CDR3 loop spans 17 amino acids. The CDR3 region is CASSKDRKNRGFSGYTF. The DNA for the CDR3 is TGTGCCAGCAGCAAAGACAGGAAGAACAGGGGTTTCTCTGGCTACACCTTC.

A single count supports this clone. The rearrangement uses TRBV7-9 and TRBJ2-1; D is possibly TRBD2 (6 bases). Trimming pared 1 base from V and 0 bases from J, leaving 7 bases between. The CDR3 has 15 amino acids. Germline CDR1 and CDR2: SEHNR and FQNEAQ (reference sequence). The CDR3 region has the DNA TGTGCCAGCAGCTTAGTGGGGGGCTCCTACAATGAGCAGTTCTTC. Protein sequence: CASSLVGGSYNEQFF.

The chain has TRBV30 and TRBJ1-6, with D tentatively TRBD1 (6 bases). Germline lookup yields CDR1 GTSNPN and CDR2 SVGIG (reference sequence). Trimming removed 1 base from V and 9 bases from J, with 16 bases in between. The CDR3 consists of 15 residues. The CDR3 nucleotides read TGTGCCTGGAGTGCCCTTCGGGGGGCCGGTTCACCCCTCCACTTT. This translates into CAWSALRGAGSPLHF.

The chain recombines TRBV7-2 with TRBJ2-7, with 8 bases fitting TRBD2. From germline, CDR1 is SGHTA and CDR2 FQGNSA. J was trimmed by 6 bases and V by 4 bases; bases with no gene match: 5. The CDR3 totals 13 residues. The CDR3 nucleotides are TGTGCCAGCAGCTCCCCCGGACTAGCCGAGCAGTACTTC. Its translation is CASSSPGLAEQYF.

This clone has just a few counts. The CDR3: CASSLPGDTEAFF. CDR3 nucleotides: TGTGCCAGCAGCTTACCAGGGGACACTGAAGCTTTCTTT. The chain couples TRBV7-9 to TRBJ1-1; maybe TRBD1 (6 bases). This CDR3 contains 13 residues. The V gene lost 2 bases and the J gene lost 3 bases, with 7 bases spanning the gap. Germline-derived CDR1 and CDR2 are SEHNR and FQNEAQ (reference sequence). The whole variable domain, filled in from reference TRBV7-9 and TRBJ1-1, reads DTGVSQNPRHKITKRGQNVTFRCDPISEHNRLYWYRQTLGQGPEFLTYFQNEAQLEKSRLLSDRFSAERPKGSFSTLEIQRTEQGDSAMYLCASSLPGDTEAFFGQGTRLTVV.

The chain combines TRBV5-1 with TRBJ2-4, with D possibly being TRBD1 (6 bases). Trimming cost V 0 bases and J 8 bases, with 12 bases left between them. Germline loops: CDR1 SGHRS, CDR2 YFSETQ. The CDR3 has 14 residues. CDR3 sequence reads: CASSLARQEDIQYF. The CDR3 region has the DNA TGCGCCAGCAGCTTGGCAAGACAGGAGGACATTCAGTACTTC.